Sequencing of this T cell receptor (beta chain) was carried out in a study of blood T cell repertoires in COVID-19. The overall study: The United States, Italy and Spain provided the acute and convalescent COVID-19 samples. Sample material is recorded as cDNA or gDNA derived from T cells, B-cell-depleted T cells, or PBMCs.

CDR1 is SGHNT, CDR2 YYREEE, per germline (reference sequence). Trimming at V came to 5 bases and at J to 4 bases, leaving 11 bases not matched to a gene. The CDR3 has 15 amino acids. Followed longitudinally, the Seattle patients had been enrolled during active infection. Per the original data handling: Estimation of nucleated cell counts was performed using reference gene primer amplification. Repertoires were generated with immunoSEQ multiplex PCR, while TCRdb's copy carries only in-frame clones and drops some. For V, J and clone size, that table is used; D and trimming come from the DNA. This table holds 250,000 to 400,000 clones, 70% to 90% found once.

V usage is TRBV5-4 and J usage is TRBJ1-2; TRBD1 agrees at 7 bases. Material for sequencing was peripheral blood. The source of this sequence is a woman in her twenties or thirties with COVID-19, enrolled during active disease. CDR3 sequence (DNA): TGTGCCAGCAGGCCAGACACAGGGGCCTCCTATGGCTACACCTTC. Translation: CASRPDTGASYGYTF.